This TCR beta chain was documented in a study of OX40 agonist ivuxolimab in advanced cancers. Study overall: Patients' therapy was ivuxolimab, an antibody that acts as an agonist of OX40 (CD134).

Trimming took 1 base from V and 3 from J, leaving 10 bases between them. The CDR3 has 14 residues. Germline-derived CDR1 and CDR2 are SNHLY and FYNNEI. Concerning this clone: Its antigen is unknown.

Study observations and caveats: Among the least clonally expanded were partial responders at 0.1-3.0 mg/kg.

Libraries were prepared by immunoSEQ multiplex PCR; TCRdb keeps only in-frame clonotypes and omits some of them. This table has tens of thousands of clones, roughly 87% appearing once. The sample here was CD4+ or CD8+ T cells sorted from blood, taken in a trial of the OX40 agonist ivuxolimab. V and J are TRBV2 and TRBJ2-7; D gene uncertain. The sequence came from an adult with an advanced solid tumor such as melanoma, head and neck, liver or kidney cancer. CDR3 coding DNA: TGTGCCAGCAGTGAAGGCCCGGGTCGCTACGAGCAGTACTTC. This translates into CASSEGPGRYEQYF.